Listed below are T cell receptor beta chains from one sample, sequenced in a study of radiotherapy plus CTLA-4 blockade in lung cancer. Measured with immunoSEQ multiplex PCR; TCRdb has only the in-frame clones, and not every one. This sample has roughly 86,000 clones, with roughly four fifths found just once. Sample: peripheral blood, taken from a patient treated with radiotherapy plus ipilimumab. The receptor set was obtained from a human donor with non-small cell lung cancer who had stable disease on radiotherapy plus ipilimumab. Both conserved end residues are part of each CDR3. The D gene is left open where the match is weak. Expanded clones are given a class, and other clones once, few, many or no size at all.

cdr3_aa	cdr3_nt	clone_size	d_call	v_call	j_call
CAISEFQGKTNTEAFF	TGTGCCATCAGTGAGTTTCAGGGCAAGACGAACACTGAAGCTTTCTTT	few	NA	TRBV10-3	TRBJ1-1
CASSLTGQGGEAFF	TGTGCCAGCAGCTTAACTGGGCAGGGAGGTGAAGCTTTCTTT	NA	NA	TRBV7-9	TRBJ1-1
CASSDFLEASTDTQYF	TGTGCCAGCAGTGATTTTCTAGAAGCTAGCACAGATACGCAGTATTTT	NA	NA	TRBV6-1	TRBJ2-3
CASSLDASGSSYEQYF	TGTGCCAGCAGCTTAGACGCTAGCGGGAGTTCCTACGAGCAGTACTTC	NA	TRBD2	TRBV7-2	TRBJ2-7
CASSAGPGGQETQYF	TGTGCCAGCAGCGCGGGACCCGGGGGCCAAGAGACCCAGTACTTC	NA	NA	TRBV5-4	TRBJ2-5
CASGPYLATYEQYF	TGTGCCAGCGGCCCTTATTTAGCGACCTACGAGCAGTACTTC	NA	NA	TRBV6-1	TRBJ2-7
CASSEALLAGGSEQYF	TGTGCCAGCAGTGAAGCGCTGCTAGCGGGGGGGTCCGAGCAGTACTTC	once	TRBD2	TRBV2	TRBJ2-7
CASSEYRGSYEQYF	TGTGCCAGCAGTGAATACAGGGGAAGCTACGAGCAGTACTTC	NA	TRBD1	TRBV2	TRBJ2-7
CASSLGGVVYGYTF	TGTGCCAGCAGCCTCGGGGGGGTGGTCTATGGCTACACCTTC	NA	NA	TRBV11-2	TRBJ1-2
CASSQGSGDSSYEQYF	TGTGCCAGCAGCCAGGGGAGCGGGGATAGCTCCTACGAGCAGTACTTC	NA	TRBD2	TRBV4-2	TRBJ2-7
CASSERVAGNQPQHF	TGTGCCAGCAGTGAAAGGGTTGCGGGCAATCAGCCCCAGCATTTT	few	NA	TRBV2	TRBJ1-5
CASRGVSGLNTEAFF	TGTGCCAGCAGGGGGGTGTCCGGGTTGAACACTGAAGCTTTCTTT	NA	NA	TRBV28	TRBJ1-1
CASSVQDHEQYF	TGTGCCAGCAGCGTCCAGGACCACGAGCAGTACTTC	NA	NA	TRBV9	TRBJ2-7
CASSRGGSYGYTF	TGTGCCAGCAGTCGGGGAGGCAGCTATGGCTACACCTTC	NA	NA	TRBV28	TRBJ1-2
CAREGQGKRARYEQYF	TGTGCCAGAGAGGGACAGGGGAAGCGGGCTCGCTACGAGCAGTACTTC	NA	TRBD1	TRBV19	TRBJ2-7
CASSTSPQGYNEQYF	TGTGCCAGCAGCACCTCTCCACAGGGTTACAACGAGCAGTACTTC	few	NA	TRBV21-1	TRBJ2-7